This TCR beta chain was identified in a study of blood T cells in healthy people across ages. At the level of the study: About one barcoded beta molecule per two T cells came from capture by template switching. Study-wide findings and caveats: Versus aged donors, long-lived donors had higher diversity and more naive CD4+ cells.

Each sample yielded at least 7 million isolated PBMCs. There are many counts of this clonotype. Its cognate antigen is unknown. A sample-barcoded 5' primer and a J-beta primer mix were used in a second PCR of about 7 to 12 cycles. MiXCR was run by TCRdb on the 5' RACE reads, yielding one entry per CDR3 protein. The data show 790,000 or so distinct CDR3 sequences, 56% seen once. Germline V gene sequence: CDR1 MNHEY, CDR2 SVGEGT. The CDR3 has 12 amino acids. Trimming pared 0 bases from V and 1 base from J, leaving 0 bases between. Sequencing was performed on blood. The sequence was collected from a man aged 40-49 years in good health. The chain has TRBV6-2 or TRBV6-3 and TRBJ1-1; D not resolved. The CDR3 bases are TGTGCCAGCAGTTACTCGAACACTGAAGCTTTCTTT. Protein sequence: CASSYSNTEAFF.